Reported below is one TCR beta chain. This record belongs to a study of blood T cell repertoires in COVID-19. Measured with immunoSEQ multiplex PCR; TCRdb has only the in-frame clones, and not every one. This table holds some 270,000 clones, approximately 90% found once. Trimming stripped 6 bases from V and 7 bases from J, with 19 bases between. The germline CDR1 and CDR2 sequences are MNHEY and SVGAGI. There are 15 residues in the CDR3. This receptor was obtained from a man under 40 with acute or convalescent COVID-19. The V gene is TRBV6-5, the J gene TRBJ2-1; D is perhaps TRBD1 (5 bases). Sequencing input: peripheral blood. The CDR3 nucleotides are TGTGCCAGCAGCCATAGGGGTCTCGGTAGTAATGAGCAGTTCTTC. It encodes CASSHRGLGSNEQFF.